These 32 T cell receptor beta chains were sequenced from one sample in a study of shared clonotypes between healthy human individuals. Data came from immunoSEQ multiplex PCR; TCRdb stores just in-frame clones and leaves some out. The sample consists of some 2.4 million clones, 93% of them appearing once. Sequenced sample: naive CD4+ T cells from PBMCs. Subset indicated: CD45RA+ positively selected. All receptors derive from a man aged 18-30 years in good health. Some clones in this sample may be carry-over from other donors' samples.

In regard to this clone: Other DNA sequences in the sample encode the same CDR3. CDR3 loop: CASSAPGQGPYEQYF. In DNA, the CDR3 is TGTGCCAGCAGTGCCCCGGGACAGGGGCCCTACGAGCAGTACTTC. The chain combines TRBV27 with TRBJ2-7, with TRBD1 matching 10 bases. Germline V gene sequence: CDR1 MNHEY, CDR2 SMNVEV (reference sequence). This CDR3 contains 15 residues. J gave up 2 bases and V 5 bases, and 6 bases lay outside the gene matches.

As to this clone: This sample also contains other DNA sequences that code for the same CDR3. The V and J genes are TRBV15 and TRBJ2-2, with D unclear. This CDR3 region has 13 residues. From germline, CDR1 is LNHNV and CDR2 YYDKDF (reference sequence). V lost 0 bases to trimming and J lost 5 bases, with 4 bases between them. The CDR3 here is CATSRDRTGELFF. The CDR3, as DNA: TGTGCCACCAGCAGAGACCGGACCGGGGAGCTGTTTTTT. The full variable domain, in which reference TRBV15 and TRBJ2-2 provide the parts outside the CDR3, is DAMVIQNPRYQVTQFGKPVTLSCSQTLNHNVMYWYQQKSSQAPKLLFHYYDKDFNNEADTPDNFQSRRPNTSFCFLDIRSPGLGDTAMYLCATSRDRTGELFFGEGSRLTVL.

The chain uses TRBV4-1 and TRBJ2-7; D call uncertain. CDR1 MGHRA and CDR2 YSYEKL come from the germline V gene. CDR3 length equals 14 residues. With 1 base removed from V and 6 bases from J, the gap between germline ends came to 13 bases. The CDR3 DNA is TGCGCCAGCAGCCAAGGGCCTGGGCCCCTCGAGCAGTACTTC. It translates to CASSQGPGPLEQYF.

Details on this clone: Within the sample, other DNA sequences also encode this same CDR3. The chain is built from TRBV30 and TRBJ1-5; possible D gene TRBD1, 5 bases. Looked up from germline, CDR1 is GTSNPN and CDR2 is SVGIG (reference sequence). The ends were cut back, 1 base at V and 6 bases at J, with 10 bases in the middle. The CDR3 extends over 13 amino acids. This CDR3 is CAWSGGGVQPQHF. CDR3 in DNA: TGTGCCTGGAGTGGAGGAGGGGTTCAGCCCCAGCATTTT.

The genes are TRBV2 and TRBJ1-5, with no clear D. The CDR3 totals 15 residues. The germline V and J ends were trimmed by 5 bases and 6 bases, with 17 bases remaining between them. In germline, CDR1 is SNHLY, CDR2 FYNNEI. CDR3 residues: CASSTIIGVGQPQHF. CDR3 bases: TGTGCCAGCAGTACGATAATAGGAGTAGGTCAGCCCCAGCATTTT.

This chain connects TRBV29-1 to TRBJ2-1; no clear D gene. The CDR3 is 13 amino acids. Germline loops: CDR1 SQVTM, CDR2 ANQGSEA. The V and J ends lost 4 bases and 0 bases respectively, with 7 bases between them. CDR3 sequence: CSVGSYSYNEQFF. The DNA for the CDR3 is TGCAGCGTTGGTAGTTACTCCTACAATGAGCAGTTCTTC.

The chain links TRBV5-1 to TRBJ2-1, with 9 nucleotides matching TRBD2. There are 15 residues in the CDR3. With V trimmed by 3 bases and J by 4 bases, 5 bases remained unmatched. CDR1 and CDR2 from the germline V gene are SGHRS and YFSETQ. CDR3 coding DNA: TGCGCCAGCAGCTACCTAGCGGGATTATACAATGAGCAGTTCTTC. Protein sequence: CASSYLAGLYNEQFF.

J is TRBJ2-7 and V is TRBV15, with D possibly called TRBD1 or TRBD2 (6 bases each). The V end lost 8 bases, the J end lost 4 bases, and 15 bases lay between the germline ends. This CDR3 is 13 amino acids long. The germline V gene has CDR1 LNHNV and CDR2 YYDKDF (reference sequence). The CDR3 loop is CATQGGSVYEQYF. CDR3 in DNA: TGTGCCACCCAAGGGGGGAGTGTTTACGAGCAGTACTTC.

This rearrangement joins TRBV7-9 to TRBJ1-4; D unresolved. Germline assignment: CDR1 SEHNR and CDR2 FQNEAQ (reference sequence). Deletions cut 5 bases from V and 4 bases from J, with 14 bases between. This CDR3 region has 15 residues. Here the CDR3 DNA reads TGTGCCAGCAGCCGCGACGGGCGGATTAATGAAAAACTGTTTTTT. This encodes CASSRDGRINEKLFF.

J is TRBJ2-5 and V is TRBV5-1, with TRBD2 identical over 8 bases. V trimming: 0 bases; J trimming: 7 bases; junction bases outside the gene matches: 5. This CDR3 is 14 amino acids long. Germline lookup yields CDR1 SGHRS and CDR2 YFSETQ. The chain's CDR3 is CASSLDTGGGTQYF. Written as DNA, the CDR3 is TGCGCCAGCAGCTTGGATACGGGAGGGGGGACCCAGTACTTC. Supplemented by reference TRBV5-1 and TRBJ2-5, the full variable domain reads KAGVTQTPRYLIKTRGQQVTLSCSPISGHRSVSWYQQTPGQGLQFLFEYFSETQRNKGNFPGRFSGRQFSNSRSEMNVSTLELGDSALYLCASSLDTGGGTQYFGPGTRLLVL.

Of note for this clone: Other DNA sequences in the sample encode the same CDR3. The chain couples TRBV6-5 to TRBJ2-3; D unresolved. V lost 2 bases to trimming and J lost 6 bases, with 3 bases between them. CDR3 length: 11 residues. CDR1 is MNHEY and CDR2 is SVGAGI in the germline V gene. The CDR3 bases are TGTGCCAGCAGTTACCTGGATACGCAGTATTTT. Translated, it gives CASSYLDTQYF.

The CDR3 region is CASSVESLGTQYF. CDR3 in DNA: TGTGCCAGCAGCGTAGAGTCCCTCGGGACTCAGTACTTC. This chain links TRBV9 with TRBJ2-7; D perhaps matches TRBD2 (6 bases). V dropped 0 bases and J dropped 10 bases, with 14 bases sitting between them. The length of the CDR3 is 13 residues. CDR1 is SGDLS, CDR2 YYNGEE, per germline.

The V gene is TRBV11-2, the J gene TRBJ1-1, with unresolved D. This CDR3 spans 13 amino acids. V was shortened by 5 bases and J by 1 base, with 8 bases between the two germline ends. The germline gives CDR1 SGHAT, CDR2 FQNNGV. The CDR3 DNA reads TGTGCCAGCAGCAATAAAGGGAACACTGAAGCTTTCTTT. It is translated as CASSNKGNTEAFF.

The rearrangement uses TRBV5-4 and TRBJ1-3; D ambiguous. Deletions cut 4 bases from V and 4 bases from J, with 12 bases between. The CDR3 has 14 amino acids. From germline, CDR1 is SGHNT and CDR2 YYREEE (reference sequence). The CDR3 DNA reads TGTGCCAGCAGCCCGACGGGAAAGGGAAACACCATATATTTT. It specifies CASSPTGKGNTIYF.

Comments on this clone: Other nucleotide sequences in the sample specify the same CDR3. The rearrangement joins TRBV28 to TRBJ2-7; D uncertain. V was clipped by 6 bases and J by 4 bases, with 7 bases between them. The CDR3 has 11 amino acids. Germline V CDR1 and CDR2: MDHEN, SYDVKM. The CDR3 is CASRDRYEQYF. The CDR3, as DNA: TGTGCCAGCAGGGACCGGTACGAGCAGTACTTC.

Of note for this clone: The sample contains more than one DNA sequence encoding this CDR3. V usage is TRBV18 and J usage is TRBJ2-1; 14 positions agree with TRBD2. CDR3 length: 15 residues. V lost 3 bases, J lost 9 bases, and 4 bases stayed unmatched. Germline lookup yields CDR1 KGHSH and CDR2 LQKENI. The CDR3 region has the DNA TGTGCCAGCTCACCGGGACTAGCGGGAGTTGGTGAGCAGTTCTTC. Protein sequence: CASSPGLAGVGEQFF.

The chain recombines TRBV10-1 with TRBJ2-2; a weak D match, TRBD2 (6 bases). The CDR3 is 15 amino acids. The germline V gene encodes CDR1 WNHNN and CDR2 SYGVQD (reference sequence). The V end was cut by 4 bases, the J end by 6 bases, with 15 bases between. The CDR3 sequence: CASSAAGLTPGELFF. Written as DNA, the CDR3 is TGCGCCAGCAGTGCTGCGGGGTTGACGCCCGGGGAGCTGTTTTTT.

About this clone itself: Distinct nucleotide sequences in the sample also encode this CDR3. This sequence joins TRBV19 and TRBJ2-7; a weak D match, TRBD1 (6 bases). This CDR3 spans 14 amino acids. The V end was cut by 1 base, the J end by 1 base, with 8 bases between. Germline values: CDR1 LNHDA, CDR2 SQIVND (reference sequence). CDR3 sequence (DNA): TGTGCCAGTAGTATAGGAGGGGGATCCTACGAGCAGTACTTC. Protein: CASSIGGGSYEQYF.

This rearrangement joins TRBV30 to TRBJ2-7, with 7 positions matching TRBD1. The length of the CDR3 is 14 residues. Germline values: CDR1 GTSNPN, CDR2 SVGIG (reference sequence). V trimming: 2 bases; J trimming: 9 bases; junction bases outside the gene matches: 13. The CDR3 DNA reads TGTGCCTGGAGTCGGGGACAGACGAGTACCAGGCAGTACTTC. Its translation: CAWSRGQTSTRQYF. Supplemented by reference TRBV30 and TRBJ2-7, the full variable domain reads SQTIHQWPATLVQPVGSPLSLECTVEGTSNPNLYWYRQAAGRGLQLLFYSVGIGQISSEVPQNLSASRPQDRQFILSSKKLLLSDSGFYLCAWSRGQTSTRQYFGPGTRLTVT.

The chain is built from TRBV5-1 and TRBJ2-7, with D possibly being TRBD2 (6 bases). Germline V gene sequence: CDR1 SGHRS, CDR2 YFSETQ. V was pared by 2 bases and J by 4 bases, with 16 bases between. This CDR3 has 15 amino acids. Written as DNA, the CDR3 is TGCGCCAGCAGCTTCTCATCGGGAGCGGAGTACGAGCAGTACTTC. Translation: CASSFSSGAEYEQYF.

V is TRBV30 and J is TRBJ1-1, with D possibly matching TRBD1 (5 bases). The CDR3 sequence is 11 residues long. Trimming pared 7 bases from V and 9 bases from J, leaving 15 bases between. The germline CDR1 and CDR2 sequences are GTSNPN and SVGIG (reference sequence). CDR3 sequence: CASQVAFQAFF. CDR3 DNA: TGTGCCTCACAGGTGGCCTTTCAAGCTTTCTTT.

This chain joins TRBV5-8 and TRBJ1-1, with D possibly matching TRBD1 (5 bases). The CDR3 length is 13 residues. With 1 base removed from V and 6 bases from J, the gap between germline ends came to 10 bases. Germline V gene data show CDR1 as SGHTS and CDR2 as YDEGEE. CDR3 in DNA: TGTGCCAGCAGCTTGACAGGTAGTTCTGAAGCTTTCTTT. It is translated as CASSLTGSSEAFF.

V and J are TRBV6-5 and TRBJ1-5; 12 bases align to TRBD1. This CDR3 is 16 amino acids long. The germline V gene encodes CDR1 MNHEY and CDR2 SVGAGI. The V gene end was trimmed by 2 bases and the J gene end by 6 bases; junction bases not matched to a gene: 5. The CDR3 DNA sequence: TGTGCCAGCAGTTACACGGGACAGGGGGCAGGTCAGCCCCAGCATTTT. Its protein product is CASSYTGQGAGQPQHF.

This chain uses TRBV2 with TRBJ1-4; 8 positions match TRBD1. The V gene end was trimmed by 1 base and the J gene end by 8 bases; junction bases not matched to a gene: 6. Germline CDR1 and CDR2: SNHLY and FYNNEI. This CDR3 comprises 15 residues. CDR3 nucleotides: TGTGCCAGCAGTGAAGTAGGCAGGGGGCAGGAAAAACTGTTTTTT. It yields the protein CASSEVGRGQEKLFF.

The rearrangement joins TRBV5-1 to TRBJ1-1; D gene ambiguous. The V end lost 0 bases, the J end lost 6 bases, and 15 bases lay between the germline ends. Per the germline V gene, CDR1 is SGHRS and CDR2 is YFSETQ. The CDR3 runs to 15 residues. Written as DNA, the CDR3 is TGCGCCAGCAGCTTGGAGAGCGCAGGTGGGGCTGAAGCTTTCTTT. Its protein product is CASSLESAGGAEAFF.

V and J are TRBV7-2 and TRBJ2-7; tentative D call: TRBD1 (6 bases). The CDR3 length is 15 residues. V was pared by 4 bases and J by 0 bases, with 13 bases between. CDR1 is SGHTA, CDR2 FQGNSA, per germline. CDR3 amino acids: CASSSGHSSSYEQYF. Written as DNA, the CDR3 is TGTGCCAGCAGCTCGGGACATTCAAGCTCCTACGAGCAGTACTTC.

The chain combines TRBV10-3 with TRBJ2-6; D may correspond to TRBD1 or TRBD2 (5 bases each). The CDR3 spans 18 residues. Germline lookup yields CDR1 ENHRY and CDR2 SYGVKD. V gave up 7 bases and J gave up 0 bases, with 19 bases separating them. The CDR3 nucleotides are TGTGCCATCACCTCACCGGGGACGGACTTCTCTGGGGCCAACGTCCTGACTTTC. Its protein is CAITSPGTDFSGANVLTF.

A note on this clone: The same CDR3 can be traced to other DNA sequences in this sample. The chain combines TRBV27 with TRBJ2-3; maybe TRBD1 (5 bases). With 4 bases removed from V and 2 bases from J, the gap between germline ends came to 7 bases. CDR1 and CDR2 (germline): MNHEY, SMNVEV (reference sequence). The CDR3 loop spans 13 amino acids. CDR3: CASSSGSTDTQYF. CDR3 DNA: TGTGCCAGCAGTTCAGGGTCCACAGATACGCAGTATTTT.

Regarding this clone: Other DNA sequences in the same sample also yield this CDR3. The genes are TRBV2 and TRBJ1-1; no firm D call. The CDR3 is 13 residues long. Trimming left V 7 bases short and J 1 base short, with 10 bases between. Looked up from germline, CDR1 is SNHLY and CDR2 is FYNNEI. The CDR3 spells CASTPRGNTEAFF. DNA of the CDR3: TGTGCCAGCACACCACGGGGGAACACTGAAGCTTTCTTT.

This sequence joins TRBV10-3 and TRBJ2-1, with TRBD1 identical over 8 bases. This CDR3 is 13 amino acids long. CDR1 is ENHRY, CDR2 SYGVKD, per germline. The junction had 10 bases not matched to a gene; V was cut back by 10 bases and J by 8 bases. Here the CDR3 reads CATAQGVSDEQFF. The CDR3, as DNA: TGTGCCACGGCACAGGGGGTGTCCGATGAGCAGTTCTTC.

The chain couples TRBV7-2 to TRBJ2-1, with TRBD2 matching over 9 bases. V was clipped by 5 bases and J by 16 bases; unmatched bases: 15. The CDR3 has 14 amino acids. CDR1 SGHTA and CDR2 FQGNSA come from the germline V gene. The DNA for the CDR3 is TGTGCCAGCAGCGCCTCCGGGACTAGCCTCATTAATTTCTTC. Translated, it gives CASSASGTSLINFF.

The chain is built from TRBV27 and TRBJ2-7; TRBD1 might be the D (6 bases). V lost 0 bases and J 2 bases, leaving 11 bases between the germline ends. Germline V gene lookup returns CDR1 MNHEY and CDR2 SMNVEV (reference sequence). The CDR3 is 15 residues long. The CDR3: CASSLSPTGTYEQYF. In nucleotides, the CDR3 is TGTGCCAGCAGTTTATCCCCGACAGGAACCTACGAGCAGTACTTC.